This entry lists 22 T cell receptor beta chains sequenced from one sample in a study of blood T cell repertoires in COVID-19 (dated by TCRdb to 2019 to 2021). To prepare the library, the immunoSEQ multiplex PCR assay was applied. TCRdb carries this immuneACCESS record with in-frame sequences only. Its versions omit some clonotypes, under half of them owing to an unresolved V gene in the studies checked, with the rest unexplained. Here the sample has tens of thousands of clones; around nine tenths occur a single time. Approximately 3.1% of the sample is taken by the ten largest. The source material was peripheral blood. All receptors come from a woman in her 70s with acute or convalescent COVID-19.

This chain uses TRBV9 with TRBJ1-1; 8 positions match TRBD1. This CDR3 region has 15 residues. V lost 0 bases and J lost 3; bases outside the gene matches: 4. Germline values: CDR1 SGDLS, CDR2 YYNGEE. The CDR3 region has the DNA TGTGCCAGCAGCGTAGACCAGGGGGCCTACACTGAAGCTTTCTTT. Translating gives CASSVDQGAYTEAFF.

V gene TRBV6-5 combines with J gene TRBJ1-2; TRBD1 matches 7 bases. The CDR3 is 15 residues long. J lost 2 bases, V lost 1 base, and 4 bases had no gene match. Germline loops: CDR1 MNHEY, CDR2 SVGAGI. The CDR3 loop reads CASSYLGQQNYGYTF. CDR3 sequence (DNA): TGTGCCAGCAGTTACTTGGGACAGCAAAACTATGGCTACACCTTC.

Written as DNA, the CDR3 is TGTGCCAGCAGAGGCCAGGGGGTTAAGGTTCAGCCCCAGCATTTT. Its protein product is CASRGQGVKVQPQHF. This chain links TRBV2 with TRBJ1-5, with 7 bases matching TRBD1. This CDR3 spans 15 amino acids. Per germline, CDR1 SNHLY and CDR2 FYNNEI. V shed 6 bases and J 6 bases; nucleotides not matched to a gene: 11.

V usage is TRBV5-8 and J usage is TRBJ2-6, with 7 bases fitting TRBD1. Germline CDR1 is SGHTS and CDR2 is YDEGEE. This CDR3 spans 17 amino acids. Trimming at V came to 4 bases and at J to 3 bases, leaving 10 bases not matched to a gene. CDR3 protein: CASSPGQIPLGANVLTF. CDR3 nucleotide sequence: TGTGCCAGCAGCCCGGGACAGATCCCTCTTGGGGCCAACGTCCTGACTTTC.

This chain connects TRBV6-4 to TRBJ1-1; TRBD1 aligns across 8 bases. Unmatched junction bases numbered 3, after V lost 5 bases and J lost 1 base. Germline V gene data show CDR1 as MRHNA and CDR2 as SNTAGT. This CDR3 comprises 14 residues. CDR3 nucleotides: TGTGCCAGCAGTACGACAGGGGAGAACACTGAAGCTTTCTTT. As protein: CASSTTGENTEAFF.

The V gene is TRBV5-1, the J gene TRBJ2-7, with D possibly TRBD2 on 5 matching bases. This CDR3 contains 12 residues. V dropped 4 bases and J dropped 2 bases, with 7 bases sitting between them. The germline V gene encodes CDR1 SGHRS and CDR2 YFSETQ. CDR3 loop: CASSRDTYEQYF. In DNA form, the CDR3 reads TGCGCCAGCAGCCGGGATACCTACGAGCAGTACTTC.

J is TRBJ2-1 and V is TRBV5-6, with 9 bases that match TRBD2. J lost 6 bases, V lost 4 bases, and 8 bases had no gene match. The CDR3 consists of 15 residues. From germline, CDR1 is SGHDT and CDR2 YYEEEE. CDR3 nucleotide sequence: TGTGCCAGCAGCGGGCCGGGACTAGCTTCCAATGAGCAGTTCTTC. The encoded protein is CASSGPGLASNEQFF. Full variable domain (outside the CDR3, taken from reference TRBV5-6 and TRBJ2-1): DAGVTQSPTHLIKTRGQQVTLRCSPKSGHDTVSWYQQALGQGPQFIFQYYEEEERQRGNFPDRFSGHQFPNYSSELNVNALLLGDSALYLCASSGPGLASNEQFFGPGTRLTVL.

The chain uses TRBV5-4 and TRBJ2-3; possibly TRBD2 for D (5 bases). The CDR3 has 14 residues. The germline V gene has CDR1 SGHNT and CDR2 YYREEE (reference sequence). V was cut by 2 bases and J by 0 bases, with 7 bases left in between. The CDR3 region is CASSLRTSTDTQYF. The CDR3, as DNA: TGTGCCAGCAGCTTAAGGACTAGCACAGATACGCAGTATTTT.

The chain recombines TRBV28 with TRBJ2-1; D perhaps matches TRBD1 (6 bases). From germline, CDR1 is MDHEN and CDR2 SYDVKM. V lost 8 bases to trimming and J lost 0 bases, with 11 bases between them. This CDR3 is 14 amino acids long. CDR3 nucleotides: TGTGCCAGCCGTCAGGGGAGCTCCTACAATGAGCAGTTCTTC. This gives the protein CASRQGSSYNEQFF.

The V gene is TRBV11-2, the J gene TRBJ2-7; D is possibly TRBD2 (6 bases). Germline V CDR1 and CDR2: SGHAT, FQNNGV. V lost 1 base, J lost 6 bases, and 13 bases lay in between. The CDR3 is 14 residues long. The CDR3 region is CASSLAGVPVEQYF. In nucleotides, the CDR3 is TGTGCCAGCAGCTTAGCGGGGGTGCCGGTCGAGCAGTACTTC.

The chain carries TRBV30 and TRBJ2-1, with TRBD2 matching over 7 bases. The trim removed 6 bases at V and 0 bases at J, leaving 2 bases unmatched. This CDR3 has 13 residues. Germline CDR1 reads GTSNPN; CDR2 reads SVGIG (reference sequence). The CDR3 nucleotides are TGTGCCTGCACTAGCGTCTCCTACAATGAGCAGTTCTTC. It is translated as CACTSVSYNEQFF.

This clone showed up just once. The CDR3 loop is CASSLALGGQHQYF. CDR3 nucleotides: TGTGCCAGCAGCTTAGCCCTCGGAGGGCAACACCAGTACTTC. V and J are TRBV7-9 and TRBJ2-5, with a weak D call TRBD2 (6 bases). CDR1 SEHNR and CDR2 FQNEAQ come from the germline V gene (reference sequence). Trimming stripped 0 bases from V and 10 bases from J, with 15 bases between. The CDR3 covers 14 residues. Full variable domain (rest looked up from reference TRBV7-9 and TRBJ2-5): DTGVSQNPRHKITKRGQNVTFRCDPISEHNRLYWYRQTLGQGPEFLTYFQNEAQLEKSRLLSDRFSAERPKGSFSTLEIQRTEQGDSAMYLCASSLALGGQHQYFGPGTRLLVL.

The chain links TRBV2 to TRBJ1-5; 7 positions agree with TRBD1. Trimming took 6 bases from V and 3 from J; bases not matched to a gene: 5. Germline values: CDR1 SNHLY, CDR2 FYNNEI. The CDR3 is 14 amino acids. The CDR3 spells CASSEQGNNQPQHF. CDR3 DNA: TGTGCCAGCAGCGAACAGGGGAACAATCAGCCCCAGCATTTT.

CDR3 nucleotide sequence: TGTGCCAGCAGCGTCGGGGGACAGGGAAGCAATCAGCCCCAGCATTTT. It encodes CASSVGGQGSNQPQHF. The chain uses TRBV5-6 and TRBJ1-5; 9 bases line up with TRBD1. Germline-derived CDR1 and CDR2 are SGHDT and YYEEEE. Trimming removed 4 bases from V and 1 base from J; junction bases left unmatched: 6. This CDR3 has 16 residues. The whole variable domain, filled in from reference TRBV5-6 and TRBJ1-5, reads DAGVTQSPTHLIKTRGQQVTLRCSPKSGHDTVSWYQQALGQGPQFIFQYYEEEERQRGNFPDRFSGHQFPNYSSELNVNALLLGDSALYLCASSVGGQGSNQPQHFGDGTRLSIL.

The rearrangement joins TRBV30 to TRBJ2-6; tentative D call: TRBD1 (7 bases). The CDR3 totals 17 residues. CDR1 GTSNPN and CDR2 SVGIG come from the germline V gene (reference sequence). V lost 4 bases and J lost 0, with 16 bases in between. The CDR3 is CAWKPGGIHSGANVLTF. The DNA for the CDR3 is TGTGCCTGGAAGCCAGGGGGGATTCACTCTGGGGCCAACGTCCTGACTTTC.

The chain joins TRBV11-1 to TRBJ2-7; D is undetermined. The V and J ends lost 8 bases and 4 bases respectively, with 9 bases between them. CDR1 is SGHAT, CDR2 FQDESV, per germline (reference sequence). The CDR3 consists of 11 residues. This CDR3 is CASSYGYEQYF. The CDR3 nucleotides are TGTGCCAGCTCCTACGGGTACGAGCAGTACTTC. The whole variable domain, remainder taken from reference TRBV11-1 and TRBJ2-7, is EAEVAQSPRYKITEKSQAVAFWCDPISGHATLYWYRQILGQGPELLVQFQDESVVDDSQLPKDRFSAERLKGVDSTLKIQPAELGDSAMYLCASSYGYEQYFGPGTRLTVT.

The CDR3 nucleotides read TGCGCCAGCAGAGAAAACAGGGGGCTCTCCTCTGGAAACACCATATATTTT. Encoded protein: CASRENRGLSSGNTIYF. The gene calls are TRBV5-1 and TRBJ1-3, with TRBD1 matching over 9 bases. Germline V lookup: CDR1 SGHRS, CDR2 YFSETQ. Trimming removed 5 bases from V and 0 bases from J; junction bases left unmatched: 9. The CDR3 contains 17 residues. Looking up the rest from reference TRBV5-1 and TRBJ1-3 gives the full variable domain: KAGVTQTPRYLIKTRGQQVTLSCSPISGHRSVSWYQQTPGQGLQFLFEYFSETQRNKGNFPGRFSGRQFSNSRSEMNVSTLELGDSALYLCASRENRGLSSGNTIYFGEGSWLTVV.

The V and J genes are TRBV19 and TRBJ1-5, with 7 bases fitting TRBD1. V lost 2 bases to trimming and J lost 7 bases; unmatched junction nucleotides: 11. CDR3 size: 16 residues. Germline CDR1 reads LNHDA; CDR2 reads SQIVND (reference sequence). CDR3 residues: CASSIREGGRGQPQHF. For the CDR3, the DNA is TGTGCCAGTAGTATACGTGAAGGGGGCCGAGGACAGCCCCAGCATTTT.

On this clone: The junction and the germline gene differ at one end; a read error may be behind it. The V and J genes are TRBV28 and TRBJ2-7; D is possibly TRBD2 (5 bases). CDR1 and CDR2 (germline): MDHEN, SYDVKM. The CDR3 has 14 residues. CDR3 bases: TGTGCCAGCAGGGGGAGTGGCGGGTCCTTCGAGCAGTACTTC. It codes for CASRGSGGSFEQYF. Based on the CDR3 plus reference TRBV28 and TRBJ2-7, the full variable domain is DVKVTQSSRYLVKRTGEKVFLECVQDMDHENMFWYRQDPGLGLRLIYFSYDVKMKEKGDIPEGYSVSREKKERFSLILESASTNQTSMYLCASRGSGGSFEQYFGPGTRLTVT.

The rearrangement links TRBV6-1 to TRBJ1-2; D remains ambiguous. This CDR3 spans 14 amino acids. V was pared by 0 bases and J by 8 bases, with 13 bases between. CDR1 MNHNS and CDR2 SASEGT come from the germline V gene. The CDR3 coding sequence is TGTGCCAGCAGTGAAGCGGCGGGTTATGTGGGCTACACCTTC. Residues: CASSEAAGYVGYTF.

V is TRBV2 and J is TRBJ2-5; a possible D gene is TRBD1 (5 bases). V was clipped by 4 bases and J by 2 bases, with 8 bases between them. The CDR3 runs to 13 residues. Per the germline V gene, CDR1 is SNHLY and CDR2 is FYNNEI. In nucleotides, the CDR3 is TGTGCCAGCAGTGCGACAGCTCAAGAGACCCAGTACTTC. It specifies CASSATAQETQYF.

The chain has TRBV3-1 (or the pseudogene TRBV3-2) and TRBJ2-7; D perhaps matches TRBD1 (6 bases). V gave up 2 bases and J gave up 4 bases, with 12 bases separating them. CDR1 and CDR2 from the germline V gene are LGHDT and YNNKEL (reference sequence). This CDR3 spans 14 amino acids. The CDR3 protein is CASSQRGQSYEQYF. Written as DNA, the CDR3 is TGTGCCAGCAGCCAACGAGGACAGAGTTACGAGCAGTACTTC.